Listed below are T cell receptor beta chains from one sample, sequenced in a study of graft-versus-host responses after intestinal transplantation. No cognate antigen is known for these TCRs. Assay: immunoSEQ multiplex PCR; the TCRdb copy retains only in-frame clones and omits some. The sample has approximately 75,000 clones, nearly 90% seen once. The starting material was unstimulated CD8+ T cells sorted from spleen or lymph node cells, obtained before transplant. Receptor source: a human donor who was the organ donor for an intestinal transplant. The CDR3 runs from the conserved cysteine through the conserved F or W. D genes are given only for firm matches. Size is stated for part of the rows, as once, few or many counts, or as a class when the clone is expanded.

D gene,J gene,clone size,CDR3 length,V gene,CDR3 DNA,CDR3 protein
TRBD1,TRBJ1-6,-,15,TRBV6-4,TGTGCCAGCAGTGACCGCGGGACAGGGGATTCACCCCTCCACTTT,CASSDRGTGDSPLHF
-,TRBJ1-1,-,13,TRBV13,TGTGCCAGCTCCATCGGCGGGAACACTGAAGCTTTCTTT,CASSIGGNTEAFF
TRBD1,TRBJ2-1,-,16,TRBV7-9,TGTGCCAGCAGCTTAGGACAGGGGGCCTTGGGCAATGAGCAGTTCTTC,CASSLGQGALGNEQFF
TRBD1,TRBJ2-2,-,19,TRBV2,TGTGCCAGCACATGGGGGGGGACAGGGGGATCGGCGAACACCGGGGAGCTGTTTTTT,CASTWGGTGGSANTGELFF
-,TRBJ1-1,-,15,TRBV12-5,TGTGCTAGTGGTTTGGCACAGGGTGGTCACACTGAAGCTTTCTTT,CASGLAQGGHTEAFF
-,TRBJ1-2,-,15,TRBV5-4,TGTGCCAGCAGCTTTGGTACAGAACACCCCTATGGCTACACCTTC,CASSFGTEHPYGYTF
-,TRBJ1-1,-,14,TRBV27,TGTGCCAGCAGTTTATTTGGACTGGGTACTGAAGCTTTCTTT,CASSLFGLGTEAFF
TRBD1,TRBJ2-3,-,15,TRBV28,TGTGCCACCTCCCTTAGACAGGGAAATTCGGATACGCAGTATTTT,CATSLRQGNSDTQYF
TRBD2,TRBJ2-5,-,16,TRBV4-1,TGCGCCAGCAGCCAAGCCGAACTAGCGTTTAAAGAGACCCAGTACTTC,CASSQAELAFKETQYF
TRBD2,TRBJ2-3,-,15,TRBV27,TGTGCCAGCAGTTTAAGCGGGGATTGGACAGATACGCAGTATTTT,CASSLSGDWTDTQYF
-,TRBJ2-1,-,11,TRBV7-9,TGTGCCAGCAGCGGCCGCAATGAGCAGTTCTTC,CASSGRNEQFF
TRBD1,TRBJ1-2,-,13,TRBV7-9,TGTGCCAGCAGCCTGGGACAGAAGTATGGCTACACCTTC,CASSLGQKYGYTF
-,TRBJ1-5,-,14,TRBV7-8,TGTGCCAGCAGCTTAGGAGGCCTCTCGCAGCCCCAGCATTTT,CASSLGGLSQPQHF
-,TRBJ1-5,-,15,TRBV5-8,TGTGCCAGCAGCTTGGGACAGGTAGGCAATCAGCCCCAGCATTTT,CASSLGQVGNQPQHF
-,TRBJ1-6,-,15,TRBV19,TGTGCCAGTAGTATAGGTGGCGGTCCTAATTCACCCCTCCACTTT,CASSIGGGPNSPLHF
TRBD2,TRBJ2-1,-,16,TRBV6-4,TGTGCCAGCAGTGCCGTAAGCGGGGACGATGGGAATGAGCAGTTCTTC,CASSAVSGDDGNEQFF
-,TRBJ1-2,-,14,TRBV29-1,TGCAGCGTTGACGGTTCAATCGGAGACTATGGCTACACCTTC,CSVDGSIGDYGYTF
-,TRBJ2-5,-,15,TRBV27,TGTGCCAGCAGTCCCGGGCCGGGAATTGGGGAGACCCAGTACTTC,CASSPGPGIGETQYF
TRBD1,TRBJ1-1,-,15,TRBV30,TGTGCCTGGAGTGTTTCGACAGGGGGCAGGTCTGAAGCTTTCTTT,CAWSVSTGGRSEAFF
-,TRBJ2-1,-,14,TRBV27,TGTGCCAGCAGGGGGGGAAGCTACTACAATGAGCAGTTCTTC,CASRGGSYYNEQFF
-,TRBJ1-2,-,14,TRBV2,TGTGCCAGCAGTGAAGGGGAGGCAGTCTATGGCTACACCTTC,CASSEGEAVYGYTF
-,TRBJ1-1,-,15,TRBV5-6,TGTGCCAGCAGCCGCTCGGACAGAATGAACACTGAAGCTTTCTTT,CASSRSDRMNTEAFF
-,TRBJ1-2,-,13,TRBV15,TGTGCCACCAGCAGTCGGGCGGGTAATGGCTACACCTTC,CATSSRAGNGYTF
-,TRBJ1-5,-,14,TRBV2,TGTGCCAGCTCCTCGGGAGAAGGGAATCAGCCCCAGCATTTT,CASSSGEGNQPQHF
TRBD2,TRBJ2-1,once,12,TRBV6-4,TGTGCCAGCAGTGACAAGGGACTAGCGCAGTTCTTC,CASSDKGLAQFF
-,TRBJ1-3,few,16,TRBV19,TGTGCCAGTAGTATCCAGGAGGGAGCCTCTGGAAACACCATATATTTT,CASSIQEGASGNTIYF
-,TRBJ1-1,-,12,TRBV5-4,TGTGCCAGCAGCTTGACCGGTTCTGAAGCTTTCTTT,CASSLTGSEAFF
-,TRBJ2-2,-,13,TRBV5-6,TGTGCCAGCAGCTTTCCAAGACACGGGGAGCTGTTTTTT,CASSFPRHGELFF
TRBD2,TRBJ2-1,-,13,TRBV5-1,TGCGCCAGCAACAGCGGGGGGGCCTACGGGCAGTTCTTC,CASNSGGAYGQFF
-,TRBJ1-2,-,10,TRBV29-1,TGCAGCGTTGTATCCAGGGGCTACACCTTC,CSVVSRGYTF
-,TRBJ1-1,-,11,TRBV20-1,TGCAGTGCGTGGCCCCCCACTGAAGCTTTCTTT,CSAWPPTEAFF
-,TRBJ1-2,-,16,TRBV4-1,TGCGCCAGCAGCCAAGACGTCTCGGGGTGGGGATATGGCTACACCTTC,CASSQDVSGWGYGYTF
-,TRBJ1-2,-,16,TRBV6-5,TGTGCCAGCAGTTACAACCCGGGGGGCAGTAACTATGGCTACACCTTC,CASSYNPGGSNYGYTF
TRBD1,TRBJ2-1,-,16,TRBV7-6,TGTGCCAGCAGCTTAGCGTCAGGGACAGGGTTGAATGAGCAGTTCTTC,CASSLASGTGLNEQFF
TRBD1,TRBJ1-6,-,17,TRBV27,TGTGCCAGCAGTACCACCCCCACGGACAGGCCAAATTCACCCCTCCACTTT,CASSTTPTDRPNSPLHF
-,TRBJ1-1,-,13,TRBV30,TGTGCCTGGGGTATGGGGGGGAACACTGAAGCTTTCTTT,CAWGMGGNTEAFF
-,TRBJ1-2,-,12,TRBV11-2,TGTGCCAGCAGCTTAACAGAGTATGGCTACACCTTC,CASSLTEYGYTF
-,TRBJ2-2,-,17,TRBV10-2,TGCGCCACCGATGACCCCAGGGCTAGTACCGTCCCCGGGGAGCTGTTTTTT,CATDDPRASTVPGELFF
TRBD1,TRBJ1-4,-,15,TRBV19,TGTGCCAGTAGCCGGGGACAGGGGGACGAAGGAAAACTGTTTTTT,CASSRGQGDEGKLFF
TRBD1,TRBJ1-6,once,18,TRBV5-1,TGCGCCAGCAGCTTCAGGGGGTATTCGGAGGCTGTTAATTCACCCCTCCACTTT,CASSFRGYSEAVNSPLHF
TRBD1,TRBJ1-2,-,16,TRBV19,TGTGCCAGTAGTATCGCAGGGGGCGCATTCCTGGATGGCTACACCTTC,CASSIAGGAFLDGYTF
-,TRBJ1-3,-,15,TRBV2,TGTGCCAGCAGTGATAGCCAGGGCGCTGGAAACACCATATATTTT,CASSDSQGAGNTIYF
-,TRBJ1-3,-,15,TRBV6-1,TGTGCCAGCAGTGAAGACAGGAGCTCTGGAAACACCATATATTTT,CASSEDRSSGNTIYF
-,TRBJ2-3,-,17,TRBV6-1,TGTGCCAGCAGTGACCTGATGGAAGGGGCGCAGACAGATACGCAGTATTTT,CASSDLMEGAQTDTQYF
-,TRBJ2-2,-,14,TRBV7-3,TGTGCCAGCCAAATTAGCACGAACACCGGGGAGCTGTTTTTT,CASQISTNTGELFF
-,TRBJ1-4,few,14,TRBV21-1,TGTGCCAACAAGCCAGGGTATTCTAATGAAAAACTGTTTTTT,CANKPGYSNEKLFF
TRBD2,TRBJ2-1,-,16,TRBV27,TGTGCCAGCAGTTCACTGACTAGCGGGGGGGCCGATGAGCAGTTCTTC,CASSSLTSGGADEQFF
-,TRBJ1-4,-,13,TRBV5-6,TGTGCCAGCAGCCCACAGGGAAATGAAAAACTGTTTTTT,CASSPQGNEKLFF
-,TRBJ1-2,-,13,TRBV19,TGTGCCAGTAGTCATATGGGGGGCTATGGCTACACCTTC,CASSHMGGYGYTF
TRBD1,TRBJ2-3,-,12,TRBV27,TGTGCCAGCCGCACAGGGGGCGATACGCAGTATTTT,CASRTGGDTQYF